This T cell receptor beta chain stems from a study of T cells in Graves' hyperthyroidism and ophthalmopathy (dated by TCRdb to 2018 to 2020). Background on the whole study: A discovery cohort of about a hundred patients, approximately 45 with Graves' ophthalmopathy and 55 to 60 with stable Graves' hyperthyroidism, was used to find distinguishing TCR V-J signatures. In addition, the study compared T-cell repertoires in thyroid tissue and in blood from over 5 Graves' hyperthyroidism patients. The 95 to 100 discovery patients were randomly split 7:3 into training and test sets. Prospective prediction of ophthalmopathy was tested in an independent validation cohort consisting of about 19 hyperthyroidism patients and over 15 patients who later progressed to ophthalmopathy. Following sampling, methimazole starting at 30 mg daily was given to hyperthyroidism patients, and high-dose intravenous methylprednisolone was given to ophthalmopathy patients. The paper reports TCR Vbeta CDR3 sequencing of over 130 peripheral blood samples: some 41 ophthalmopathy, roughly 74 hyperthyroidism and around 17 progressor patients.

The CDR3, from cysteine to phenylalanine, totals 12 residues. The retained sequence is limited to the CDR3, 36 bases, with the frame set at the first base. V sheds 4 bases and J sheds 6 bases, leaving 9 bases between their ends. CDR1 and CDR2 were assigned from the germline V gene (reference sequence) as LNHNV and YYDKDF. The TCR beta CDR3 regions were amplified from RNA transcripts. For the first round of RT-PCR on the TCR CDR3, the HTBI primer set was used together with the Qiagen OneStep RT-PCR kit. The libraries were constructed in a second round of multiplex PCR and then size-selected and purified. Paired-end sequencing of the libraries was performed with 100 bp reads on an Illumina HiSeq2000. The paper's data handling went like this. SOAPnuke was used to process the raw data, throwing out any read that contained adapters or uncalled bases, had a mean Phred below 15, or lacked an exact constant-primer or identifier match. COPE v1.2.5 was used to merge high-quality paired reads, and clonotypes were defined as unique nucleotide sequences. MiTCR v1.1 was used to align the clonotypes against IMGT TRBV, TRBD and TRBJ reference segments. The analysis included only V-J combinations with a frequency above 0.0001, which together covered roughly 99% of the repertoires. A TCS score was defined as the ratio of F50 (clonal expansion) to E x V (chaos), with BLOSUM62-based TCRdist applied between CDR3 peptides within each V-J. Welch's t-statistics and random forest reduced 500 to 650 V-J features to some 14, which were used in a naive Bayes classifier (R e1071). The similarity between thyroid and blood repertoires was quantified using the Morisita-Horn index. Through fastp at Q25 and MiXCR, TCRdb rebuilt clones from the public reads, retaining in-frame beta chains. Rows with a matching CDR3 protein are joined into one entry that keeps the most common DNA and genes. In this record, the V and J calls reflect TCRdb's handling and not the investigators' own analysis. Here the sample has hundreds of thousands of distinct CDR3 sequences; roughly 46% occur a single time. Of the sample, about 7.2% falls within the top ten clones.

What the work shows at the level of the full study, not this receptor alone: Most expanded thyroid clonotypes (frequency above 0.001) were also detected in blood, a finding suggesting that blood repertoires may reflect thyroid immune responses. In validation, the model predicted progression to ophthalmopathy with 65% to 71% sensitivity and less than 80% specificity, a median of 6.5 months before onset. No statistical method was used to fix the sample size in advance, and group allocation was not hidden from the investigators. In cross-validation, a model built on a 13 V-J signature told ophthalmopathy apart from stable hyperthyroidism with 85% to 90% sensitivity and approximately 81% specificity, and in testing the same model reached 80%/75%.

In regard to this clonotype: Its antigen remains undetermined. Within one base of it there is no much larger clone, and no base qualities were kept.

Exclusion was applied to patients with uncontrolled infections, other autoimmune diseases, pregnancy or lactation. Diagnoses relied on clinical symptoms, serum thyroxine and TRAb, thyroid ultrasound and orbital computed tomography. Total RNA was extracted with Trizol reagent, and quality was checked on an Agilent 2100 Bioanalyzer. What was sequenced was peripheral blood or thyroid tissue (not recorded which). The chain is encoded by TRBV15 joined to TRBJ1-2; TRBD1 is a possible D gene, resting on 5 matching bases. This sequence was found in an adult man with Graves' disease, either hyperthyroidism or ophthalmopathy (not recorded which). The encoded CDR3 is CATSIGGHGYTF. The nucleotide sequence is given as TGTGCCACCAGCATTGGGGGACATGGCTACACCTTC.